This T cell receptor beta chain is drawn from a study of Ad26.COV2.S vaccination and SARS-CoV-2 variants. Note on this clone: Its antigen is currently unknown.

The treatment denotes: 15 to 20 received Ad26.COV2.S at low or high dose, single or two shots; about 5 received placebo; per-sample allocation not given. Following the first vaccine or placebo injection, samples were taken on day 63. TCRdb's table, derived via immunoSEQ multiplex PCR, lists solely in-frame clones and lacks some. The sample records hundreds of thousands of clones, 88% being singletons. In germline, CDR1 is SGHVS, CDR2 FQNEAQ. J lost 9 bases, V lost 5 bases, and 10 bases had no gene match. The CDR3 sequence is 14 residues long. Regarding the study as a whole: Analytic work on TCR breadth and depth might have understated the full extent of total T cell responses. Participants in the vaccine arm had higher spike-specific TCR breadth; placebo recipients had lower. Following vaccination, spike-specific CD8+ and CD4+ T cell responses reportedly exhibited substantial breadth.

This receptor was identified in a person between 18 and 59 years old who received the Ad26.COV2.S COVID-19 vaccine or a placebo. This chain uses TRBV7-8 with TRBJ2-1; 7 bases are a match to TRBD2. The sample here was peripheral blood, taken in a trial of Ad26.COV2.S vaccine versus placebo. The CDR3 region is CASSPVQREGEQFF. CDR3 bases: TGTGCCAGCAGCCCAGTTCAGCGGGAAGGTGAGCAGTTCTTC. The variable domain in full, with the rest retrieved from reference TRBV7-8 and TRBJ2-1, is GAGVSQSPRYKVAKRGQDVALRCDPISGHVSLFWYQQALGQGPEFLTYFQNEAQLDKSGLPSDRFFAERPEGSVSTLKIQRTQQEDSAVYLCASSPVQREGEQFFGPGTRLTVL.